This is a list of T cell receptor beta chains from one sample in a study of T cells after somatic rescue of genetic block. Measured with immunoSEQ multiplex PCR; TCRdb has only the in-frame clones, and not every one. This table holds 95,000 to 120,000 clones, 85% to 95% found once. The sequenced sample consisted of peripheral blood mononuclear cells (PBMCs). These receptors all stem from a woman between 18 and 29 years old. The CDR3 runs from the conserved cysteine through the conserved F or W. D genes are given only for firm matches. A clone size is listed for some rows: how often the clone was seen (once, few, many), or a class if it is expanded.

abundance: .
j_gene: TRBJ2-5
d_gene: TRBD2
v_gene: TRBV5-4
CDR3nt: TGTGCCAGCAGCTTGGCCGGGGACTACGAAGAGACCCAGTACTTC
CDR3aa: CASSLAGDYEETQYF

abundance: .
j_gene: TRBJ2-5
d_gene: .
v_gene: TRBV28
CDR3nt: TGTGCCAGCACAGGGGTCCGGGAGACCCAGTACTTC
CDR3aa: CASTGVRETQYF

abundance: .
j_gene: TRBJ2-1
d_gene: TRBD1
v_gene: TRBV5-1
CDR3nt: TGCGCCAGCAGCGGACAGGGAAACGATGAGCAGTTCTTC
CDR3aa: CASSGQGNDEQFF

abundance: .
j_gene: TRBJ1-5
d_gene: .
v_gene: TRBV9
CDR3nt: TGTGCCAGCAGCGTAGTCCAGACGGGGCCCCAGCATTTT
CDR3aa: CASSVVQTGPQHF

abundance: .
j_gene: TRBJ1-2
d_gene: TRBD1
v_gene: TRBV7-2
CDR3nt: TGTGCCAGCAGCCCGGGACAGGGAGTAAGAGGCTACACCTTC
CDR3aa: CASSPGQGVRGYTF

abundance: .
j_gene: TRBJ1-1
d_gene: .
v_gene: TRBV5-1
CDR3nt: TGCGCCAGCAGCCCGGGACAACCGAACACTGAAGCTTTCTTT
CDR3aa: CASSPGQPNTEAFF

abundance: .
j_gene: TRBJ2-1
d_gene: .
v_gene: TRBV10-3
CDR3nt: TGTGCCATCACCGTGGGGAATGAGCAGTTCTTC
CDR3aa: CAITVGNEQFF

abundance: .
j_gene: TRBJ1-1
d_gene: .
v_gene: TRBV30
CDR3nt: TGTGCCTGGAGTGTATCACCAAACACTGAAGCTTTCTTT
CDR3aa: CAWSVSPNTEAFF

abundance: .
j_gene: TRBJ2-1
d_gene: TRBD2
v_gene: TRBV9
CDR3nt: TGTGCCAGCTACCAACCTAGCGGGGGGGTCAATGAGCAGTTCTTC
CDR3aa: CASYQPSGGVNEQFF

abundance: .
j_gene: TRBJ1-5
d_gene: .
v_gene: TRBV7-8
CDR3nt: TGTGCCAGCAGCTTAGACGGCAGGCTTAACAATCAGCCCCAGCATTTT
CDR3aa: CASSLDGRLNNQPQHF

abundance: .
j_gene: TRBJ1-5
d_gene: .
v_gene: TRBV7-9
CDR3nt: TGTGCCAGCAGCTTAGGGACTCAGCCCCAGCATTTT
CDR3aa: CASSLGTQPQHF

abundance: .
j_gene: TRBJ2-7
d_gene: .
v_gene: TRBV7-9
CDR3nt: TGTGCCAGCAGCTTTTCCCGGGACTTATCCTACGAGCAGTACTTC
CDR3aa: CASSFSRDLSYEQYF

abundance: once
j_gene: TRBJ1-6
d_gene: .
v_gene: TRBV27
CDR3nt: TGTGCCAGCACGGGGCGAATCCTCGGTTCACCCCTCCACTTT
CDR3aa: CASTGRILGSPLHF

abundance: .
j_gene: TRBJ1-2
d_gene: .
v_gene: TRBV7-6
CDR3nt: TGTGCCAGCAGCCCCGACAGGCTCTATGGCTACACCTTC
CDR3aa: CASSPDRLYGYTF

abundance: .
j_gene: TRBJ2-7
d_gene: .
v_gene: TRBV5-1
CDR3nt: TGCGCCAGCAGCGAATCCTACGAGCAGTACTTC
CDR3aa: CASSESYEQYF

abundance: .
j_gene: TRBJ1-1
d_gene: TRBD1
v_gene: TRBV10-3
CDR3nt: TGTGCCATCAGAGGGGACCCAGGGGGCGTCCATGACGCTTTCTTT
CDR3aa: CAIRGDPGGVHDAFF

abundance: .
j_gene: TRBJ2-1
d_gene: TRBD2
v_gene: TRBV7-3
CDR3nt: TGTGCCAGCAGCCCCTCGGGACTAGCAGCCAATGAGCAGTTCTTC
CDR3aa: CASSPSGLAANEQFF

abundance: once
j_gene: TRBJ1-4
d_gene: .
v_gene: TRBV4-2
CDR3nt: TGTGCCAGCAGCCAAGATGTGGGTAGGGGGATAGCTGAAAAACTGTTTTTT
CDR3aa: CASSQDVGRGIAEKLFF

abundance: .
j_gene: TRBJ1-3
d_gene: .
v_gene: TRBV7-9
CDR3nt: TGTGCCAGCAGCCCCCGGACACCTGGGAGCAAAGGGTCTGGAAACACCATATATTTT
CDR3aa: CASSPRTPGSKGSGNTIYF

abundance: .
j_gene: TRBJ2-3
d_gene: TRBD2
v_gene: TRBV7-2
CDR3nt: TGTGCCAGCAGCTTAATCCTAGCGGGGGGGCTGGGGGATACGCAGTATTTT
CDR3aa: CASSLILAGGLGDTQYF

abundance: .
j_gene: TRBJ1-5
d_gene: TRBD1
v_gene: TRBV6-6
CDR3nt: TGTGCCAGCAAGTACAGGGGAAGCAATCAGCCCCAGCATTTT
CDR3aa: CASKYRGSNQPQHF

abundance: few
j_gene: TRBJ1-3
d_gene: .
v_gene: TRBV30
CDR3nt: TGTGCCTGGGCTGCAGACCCCTCTGGAAACACCATATATTTT
CDR3aa: CAWAADPSGNTIYF

abundance: .
j_gene: TRBJ2-5
d_gene: .
v_gene: TRBV10-3
CDR3nt: TGTGCTTCGATGGGATCACAAGAGACCCAGTACTTC
CDR3aa: CASMGSQETQYF

abundance: .
j_gene: TRBJ2-3
d_gene: TRBD2
v_gene: TRBV6-4
CDR3nt: TGTGCCAGCAGTGGCGGCGCCGGGGGGGCCACAGATACGCAGTATTTT
CDR3aa: CASSGGAGGATDTQYF

abundance: .
j_gene: TRBJ2-4
d_gene: TRBD2
v_gene: TRBV5-5
CDR3nt: TGTGCCAGCAGCTTTTGGACTAGCGGGGGGCCGAGGGGCATTCAGTACTTC
CDR3aa: CASSFWTSGGPRGIQYF

abundance: .
j_gene: TRBJ1-1
d_gene: TRBD1
v_gene: TRBV11-2
CDR3nt: TGTGCCAGCAGCTTACAACAGGGGGTGGGCACTGAAGCTTTCTTT
CDR3aa: CASSLQQGVGTEAFF

abundance: .
j_gene: TRBJ2-5
d_gene: .
v_gene: TRBV25-1
CDR3nt: TGTGCCAGCAGTGAAGGCAGCAGGGGAGGGACCCAGTACTTC
CDR3aa: CASSEGSRGGTQYF

abundance: .
j_gene: TRBJ2-3
d_gene: TRBD1
v_gene: TRBV5-1
CDR3nt: TGCGCCAGCAGCTACCGACAGGGTGGAACAGATACGCAGTATTTT
CDR3aa: CASSYRQGGTDTQYF

abundance: once
j_gene: TRBJ2-5
d_gene: .
v_gene: TRBV7-2
CDR3nt: TGTGCCAGCAGCTCCCGCCCACCCCTCCAAGAGACCCAGTACTTC
CDR3aa: CASSSRPPLQETQYF

abundance: .
j_gene: TRBJ1-2
d_gene: TRBD1
v_gene: TRBV19
CDR3nt: TGTGCCAGTAGTACCTTCGGACAGGGAGGGGTTAACTATGGCTACACCTTC
CDR3aa: CASSTFGQGGVNYGYTF

abundance: .
j_gene: TRBJ1-2
d_gene: .
v_gene: TRBV19
CDR3nt: TGTGCCAGTAGTACTATGACAGATAACTATGGCTACACCTTC
CDR3aa: CASSTMTDNYGYTF

abundance: .
j_gene: TRBJ2-7
d_gene: .
v_gene: TRBV30
CDR3nt: TGTGCCTGGAGTGTTTCAGGGGCCGAGCAGTACTTC
CDR3aa: CAWSVSGAEQYF

abundance: .
j_gene: TRBJ1-5
d_gene: .
v_gene: TRBV5-5
CDR3nt: TGTGCCAGCAGCTTGTCCGGACAGCTCCACGGGCGGCCCCAGCATTTT
CDR3aa: CASSLSGQLHGRPQHF

abundance: .
j_gene: TRBJ2-7
d_gene: .
v_gene: TRBV9
CDR3nt: TGTGCCAGCAGCTACGGAGGGGACGAGCAGTACTTC
CDR3aa: CASSYGGDEQYF

abundance: .
j_gene: TRBJ1-1
d_gene: .
v_gene: TRBV5-1
CDR3nt: TGCGCCAGCAGCCCCCGGGGGGACACTGAAGCTTTCTTT
CDR3aa: CASSPRGDTEAFF

abundance: .
j_gene: TRBJ1-5
d_gene: .
v_gene: TRBV18
CDR3nt: TGTGCCAGCTCACCAGGGCAGGATCAGCCCCAGCATTTT
CDR3aa: CASSPGQDQPQHF

abundance: .
j_gene: TRBJ2-5
d_gene: TRBD2
v_gene: TRBV5-3
CDR3nt: TGTGCCAGAAGGCACGGACTAGCGGGCGTCGAGACCCAGTACTTC
CDR3aa: CARRHGLAGVETQYF

abundance: .
j_gene: TRBJ1-6
d_gene: .
v_gene: TRBV5-1
CDR3nt: TGCGCCAGCAGCTTCAGTGGCTCCTATAATTCACCCCTCCACTTT
CDR3aa: CASSFSGSYNSPLHF

abundance: .
j_gene: TRBJ2-7
d_gene: .
v_gene: TRBV28
CDR3nt: TGTGCCAGCAGTTCGGGCGCAAGGGGGTTTTACGAGCAGTACTTC
CDR3aa: CASSSGARGFYEQYF

abundance: .
j_gene: TRBJ1-1
d_gene: .
v_gene: TRBV30
CDR3nt: TGTGCCTGGAGTGACGACACTGAAGCTTTCTTT
CDR3aa: CAWSDDTEAFF

abundance: .
j_gene: TRBJ1-2
d_gene: .
v_gene: TRBV4-3
CDR3nt: TGCGCCAGCAGCCAAGACCGACTGGACAGCTATGGCTACACCTTC
CDR3aa: CASSQDRLDSYGYTF

abundance: .
j_gene: TRBJ1-6
d_gene: .
v_gene: TRBV7-9
CDR3nt: TGTGCCAGCAGCTTAGTCGAGGGGGATTCACCCCTCCACTTT
CDR3aa: CASSLVEGDSPLHF

abundance: .
j_gene: TRBJ2-7
d_gene: .
v_gene: TRBV11-2
CDR3nt: TGTGCCAGCAGCCGTTCACTTTACGGGGAGCAGTACTTC
CDR3aa: CASSRSLYGEQYF

abundance: .
j_gene: TRBJ1-2
d_gene: TRBD1
v_gene: TRBV10-3
CDR3nt: TGTGCCATCAGTGAGGGTCAGGGGGGAGGCTACACCTTC
CDR3aa: CAISEGQGGGYTF

abundance: .
j_gene: TRBJ1-2
d_gene: .
v_gene: TRBV4-3
CDR3nt: TGCGCCAGCAGCCAAGATCGGGCGGGAGCCTATGGCTACACCTTC
CDR3aa: CASSQDRAGAYGYTF

abundance: .
j_gene: TRBJ1-2
d_gene: TRBD1
v_gene: TRBV5-6
CDR3nt: TGTGCCAGCAGCCAGGGGGTGGGCTATGGCTACACCTTC
CDR3aa: CASSQGVGYGYTF

abundance: .
j_gene: TRBJ2-1
d_gene: TRBD2
v_gene: TRBV11-3
CDR3nt: TGTGCCAGCAGCACCAGGACTAGCGGTGTGCTTGGTGAGCAGTTCTTC
CDR3aa: CASSTRTSGVLGEQFF

abundance: .
j_gene: TRBJ2-1
d_gene: .
v_gene: TRBV29-1
CDR3nt: TGCAGCGTTGAAGATCCTCAGGGCCGCTCCTACAATGAGCAGTTCTTC
CDR3aa: CSVEDPQGRSYNEQFF

abundance: once
j_gene: TRBJ2-2
d_gene: .
v_gene: TRBV28
CDR3nt: TGTGCCAGCCGAGGGAGGGGGGATGACGGGGAGCTGTTTTTT
CDR3aa: CASRGRGDDGELFF

abundance: once
j_gene: TRBJ2-2
d_gene: TRBD1
v_gene: TRBV7-6
CDR3nt: TGTGCCAGCAGGATCGGACAGGGGGACACCGGGGAGCTGTTTTTT
CDR3aa: CASRIGQGDTGELFF

abundance: .
j_gene: TRBJ2-7
d_gene: TRBD2
v_gene: TRBV2
CDR3nt: TGTGCCAGCAGTCGCGGGGGTGGCAGGACCTACGAGCAGTACTTC
CDR3aa: CASSRGGGRTYEQYF

abundance: .
j_gene: TRBJ2-7
d_gene: .
v_gene: TRBV4-1
CDR3nt: TGCGCCAGCAGCCAAATTCAGGGGATCGCGCACGAGCAGTACTTC
CDR3aa: CASSQIQGIAHEQYF

abundance: once
j_gene: TRBJ2-7
d_gene: TRBD2
v_gene: TRBV28
CDR3nt: TGTGCCAGCAGTTTGGACGGGGGGTTCAGCTCCTACGAGCAGTACTTC
CDR3aa: CASSLDGGFSSYEQYF